This T cell receptor beta chain stems from a study of blood T cell repertoires in COVID-19. The method was immunoSEQ multiplex PCR; TCRdb's version includes in-frame clones alone and lacks a portion of them. Of around 60,000 clones in the sample, about nine tenths were seen once. The CDR3 totals 16 residues. Germline CDR1 SGHTA, CDR2 FQGNSA. V lost 6 bases and J lost 2; bases outside the gene matches: 10. The clonotype comes from a woman aged 60-70 years with active COVID-19. The V gene is TRBV7-2, the J gene TRBJ2-7, with TRBD2 identical over 10 bases. The sequenced sample consisted of peripheral blood. CDR3 in DNA: TGTGCCAGCAGATCAAACGGACTAGCGGCCGCCTACGAGCAGTACTTC. It is translated as CASRSNGLAAAYEQYF.